This entry is about one T cell receptor (beta chain). V lost 8 bases to trimming and J lost 7 bases, with 17 bases between them. Germline V gene data show CDR1 as LGHDT and CDR2 as YNNKEL (reference sequence). This CDR3 region has 14 residues. The record originates from a study of blood T cell repertoires in COVID-19. Turning to the study itself: T cells, B-cell-depleted T cells, or PBMCs provided the cDNA or gDNA that served as material.

One Seattle source followed patients from active infection through their disease course. The method was immunoSEQ multiplex PCR; TCRdb's version includes in-frame clones alone and lacks a portion of them. The sample has around 180,000 clones; roughly 79% are singletons. The TCR originated in a woman of 80 years or more with COVID-19, enrolled during active disease. The chain joins TRBV3-1 (or the pseudogene TRBV3-2) to TRBJ2-2; D might be TRBD1 (6 bases). Specimen: peripheral blood. The CDR3 protein is CASQNFGGNGELFF. In nucleotides, the CDR3 is TGTGCCAGCCAAAATTTTGGGGGCAACGGGGAGCTGTTTTTT.